A single sample gave rise to the 8 T cell receptor beta chains below, sequenced in a study of T cell changes during pregnancy in multiple sclerosis. Assay: immunoSEQ multiplex PCR; the TCRdb copy retains only in-frame clones and omits some. Of tens of thousands of clones detected, 80% to 95% appear once; the ten largest clones hold roughly 2.5%. Sequenced here: peripheral blood, sampled in the second trimester of pregnancy. Receptors were obtained from a female donor in good health, enrolled as a control in a pregnancy study.

V is TRBV2 and J is TRBJ2-7; perhaps TRBD2 as D (6 bases). This CDR3 is built from 13 residues. V was clipped by 5 bases and J by 2 bases, with 10 bases between them. Germline CDR1 reads SNHLY; CDR2 reads FYNNEI. The CDR3 bases are TGTGCCAGCAGTCACCGACTAGCCTACGAGCAGTACTTC. Translated, it gives CASSHRLAYEQYF. The full variable domain, rest sourced from reference TRBV2 and TRBJ2-7, is EPEVTQTPSHQVTQMGQEVILRCVPISNHLYFYWYRQILGQKVEFLVSFYNNEISEKSEIFDDQFSVERPDGSNFTLKIRSTKLEDSAMYFCASSHRLAYEQYFGPGTRLTVT.

The chain carries TRBV6-5 and TRBJ2-7; 11 bases are shared with TRBD2. With V trimmed by 2 bases and J by 4 bases, 4 bases remained unmatched. Germline V gene lookup returns CDR1 MNHEY and CDR2 SVGAGI. The length of the CDR3 is 15 residues. The CDR3: CASSYQTSGSYEQYF. CDR3 DNA sequence: TGTGCCAGCAGTTACCAAACTAGCGGGAGTTACGAGCAGTACTTC.

The chain carries TRBV30 and TRBJ2-2; D might be TRBD1 (5 bases). V was trimmed by 2 bases and J by 4 bases, leaving 11 bases between them. CDR3 length: 14 residues. The germline V gene has CDR1 GTSNPN and CDR2 SVGIG (reference sequence). The DNA for the CDR3 is TGTGCCTGGAGTCCCTGGACAAGCACCGGGGAGCTGTTTTTT. Translation gives CAWSPWTSTGELFF.

The V and J genes are TRBV11-2 and TRBJ1-1; 7 bases align to TRBD1. This CDR3 region has 15 residues. The germline CDR1 and CDR2 sequences are SGHAT and FQNNGV. The V gene end was trimmed by 6 bases and the J gene end by 3 bases; junction bases not matched to a gene: 10. CDR3 in DNA: TGTGCCAGCAGTCCCAATAAACAGGGGTACACTGAAGCTTTCTTT. Translating gives CASSPNKQGYTEAFF.

The chain employs TRBV30 and TRBJ1-2; no clear D gene. Germline CDR1 reads GTSNPN; CDR2 reads SVGIG (reference sequence). This CDR3 contains 12 residues. Trimming left V 4 bases short and J 8 bases short, with 14 bases between. The CDR3 DNA follows: TGTGCCTGGAAGCTACTATCTGGCGGCTACACCTTC. It is translated as CAWKLLSGGYTF. Using reference TRBV30 and TRBJ1-2 for the parts outside the CDR3, the full variable domain is SQTIHQWPATLVQPVGSPLSLECTVEGTSNPNLYWYRQAAGRGLQLLFYSVGIGQISSEVPQNLSASRPQDRQFILSSKKLLLSDSGFYLCAWKLLSGGYTFGSGTRLTVV.

The genes are TRBV10-3 and TRBJ1-5; D perhaps matches TRBD1 (5 bases). In germline, CDR1 is ENHRY, CDR2 SYGVKD. There are 13 residues in the CDR3. V was shortened by 8 bases and J by 4 bases, with 12 bases between the two germline ends. CDR3 residues: CAIGQGINQPQHF. The DNA for the CDR3 is TGTGCCATCGGGCAGGGAATAAATCAGCCCCAGCATTTT.

CDR3 in DNA: TGTGCCAGCAGCCCCCCTACGTACAGGGGGGACACCGGGGAGCTGTTTTTT. This sequence encodes CASSPPTYRGDTGELFF. The chain joins TRBV7-2 to TRBJ2-2; TRBD1 matches 8 bases. The CDR3 loop spans 17 amino acids. J gave up 3 bases and V 5 bases, and 11 bases lay outside the gene matches. Per the germline V gene, CDR1 is SGHTA and CDR2 is FQGNSA.

On this clone: The junction and the germline gene differ at one end; a read error may be behind it. This sequence joins TRBV7-7 and TRBJ1-1; maybe TRBD1 (5 bases). The CDR3 extends over 13 amino acids. The germline V gene encodes CDR1 SSHAT and CDR2 FNYEAQ (reference sequence). CDR3 region: CASSYTRDSEAFF. CDR3 nucleotides: TGTGCTAGCAGCTACACACGGGACTCTGAAGCTTTCTTT.